One sample yielded the 30 T cell receptor beta chains listed below, sequenced in a study of OX40 agonist ivuxolimab in advanced cancers. Repertoires were generated with immunoSEQ multiplex PCR, while TCRdb's copy carries only in-frame clones and drops some. The sample shows roughly 81,000 clones, more than 75% of them seen only once. Material: CD4+ or CD8+ T cells sorted from blood, obtained in a trial of the OX40 agonist ivuxolimab. The source of these receptors is an adult with an advanced solid tumor such as melanoma, head and neck, liver or kidney cancer.

The rearrangement links TRBV7-6 to TRBJ1-5; 11 positions agree with TRBD1. In germline, CDR1 is SGHVS, CDR2 FNYEAQ. The CDR3 consists of 15 residues. The V segment lost 1 base and the J segment 7 bases; nucleotides outside the gene matches: 3. DNA for the CDR3: TGTGCCAGCAGCTTAGGGACAGGGGGCGGACAGCCCCAGCATTTT. Protein product: CASSLGTGGGQPQHF. Looking up the rest from reference TRBV7-6 and TRBJ1-5 gives the full variable domain: GAGVSQSPRYKVTKRGQDVALRCDPISGHVSLYWYRQALGQGPEFLTYFNYEAQQDKSGLPNDRFSAERPEGSISTLTIQRTEQRDSAMYRCASSLGTGGGQPQHFGDGTRLSIL.

The chain carries TRBV5-1 and TRBJ1-1, with D tentatively TRBD1 (5 bases). Germline CDR1 and CDR2: SGHRS and YFSETQ. The ends were cut back, 7 bases at V and 0 bases at J, with 16 bases in the middle. The CDR3 has 15 amino acids. The chain's CDR3 is CASSNRGALNTEAFF. The CDR3 coding sequence is TGCGCCAGCTCAAATAGGGGTGCCTTGAACACTGAAGCTTTCTTT.

The chain has TRBV6-6 and TRBJ1-6; no definite D call. This CDR3 has 12 amino acids. Trimming left V 7 bases short and J 6 bases short, with 7 bases between. Per the germline V gene, CDR1 is MNHNY and CDR2 is SVGAGI (reference sequence). The CDR3 region is CASNKLNSPLHF. CDR3 sequence (DNA): TGTGCCAGCAACAAACTTAATTCACCCCTCCACTTT.

The chain recombines TRBV7-8 with TRBJ1-1; TRBD1 is a possible D gene (5 bases). CDR1 is SGHVS and CDR2 is FQNEAQ in the germline V gene. The length of the CDR3 is 15 residues. The V gene lost 7 bases and the J gene lost 2 bases, with 17 bases spanning the gap. CDR3 sequence reads: CASTPRQLINTEAFF. DNA of the CDR3: TGTGCCAGCACTCCTAGACAGTTGATTAACACTGAAGCTTTCTTT.

The chain is built from TRBV6-5 and TRBJ1-3; D is unclear. Germline values: CDR1 MNHEY, CDR2 SVGAGI. The CDR3 runs to 16 residues. Trimming pared 0 bases from V and 4 bases from J, leaving 13 bases between. The CDR3, as DNA: TGTGCCAGCAGTTACTCGGGAGTCTTTCACGGAAACACCATATATTTT. Its translation is CASSYSGVFHGNTIYF.

The chain employs TRBV5-1 and TRBJ2-2; 10 bases line up with TRBD1. The CDR3 loop spans 14 amino acids. Germline V CDR1 and CDR2: SGHRS, YFSETQ. With 3 bases clipped from V and 4 bases from J, the junction kept 0 bases outside the gene matches. The CDR3 loop is CASSWTGGTGELFF. The DNA for the CDR3 is TGCGCCAGCAGCTGGACAGGGGGCACCGGGGAGCTGTTTTTT.

This clone has only one observation. Here the CDR3 DNA reads TGTGCCAGCAGTCCGGGACGGGTAAACACCGGGGAGCTGTTTTTT. Protein product: CASSPGRVNTGELFF. V usage is TRBV6-6 and J usage is TRBJ2-2; D tentatively fits TRBD1 or TRBD2 (5 bases each). V was cut by 5 bases and J by 2 bases, with 12 bases left in between. The CDR3 is 15 residues long. Germline lookup yields CDR1 MNHNY and CDR2 SVGAGI (reference sequence).

This chain uses TRBV18 with TRBJ1-2, with D hard to call. The CDR3 length is 13 residues. Germline-derived CDR1 and CDR2 are KGHSH and LQKENI. V was clipped by 6 bases and J by 2 bases, with 10 bases between them. The CDR3 coding sequence is TGTGCCAGCTCCCCGGGCAGGAACTATGGCTACACCTTC. Protein: CASSPGRNYGYTF.

The chain has TRBV5-8 and TRBJ1-5; D unresolved. The CDR3 extends over 16 amino acids. Germline V gene data show CDR1 as SGHTS and CDR2 as YDEGEE. Trimming took off 3 bases at V and 5 bases at J, with 18 bases between the two ends. CDR3 residues: CASSSGGQVWDQPQHF. CDR3 nucleotides: TGTGCCAGCAGCTCGGGCGGGCAGGTGTGGGATCAGCCCCAGCATTTT.

The CDR3 protein is CAIARDRANTEAFF. The CDR3, as DNA: TGTGCCATCGCTCGGGACAGGGCAAACACTGAAGCTTTCTTT. The V call is TRBV10-3, the J call TRBJ1-1, with 9 bases identical to TRBD1. Germline assignment: CDR1 ENHRY and CDR2 SYGVKD. V trimming: 8 bases; J trimming: 2 bases; junction bases outside the gene matches: 6. The CDR3 consists of 14 residues.

The chain joins TRBV4-2 to TRBJ1-1; D gene uncertain. The CDR3 extends over 14 amino acids. The V end lost 1 base, the J end lost 1 base, and 7 bases lay between the germline ends. The germline CDR1 and CDR2 sequences are LGHNA and YNFKEQ. In DNA, the CDR3 is TGTGCCAGCAGCCAAGTGGCCTCGAACACTGAAGCTTTCTTT. Protein product: CASSQVASNTEAFF.

The CDR3 DNA reads TGTGCTAGTGGCTGGGGAAGACAGACCAGCACAGATACGCAGTATTTT. Its protein is CASGWGRQTSTDTQYF. V gene TRBV12-5 combines with J gene TRBJ2-3, with D tentatively TRBD1 (5 bases). Germline V gene sequence: CDR1 LGHNT, CDR2 FRNRAP. CDR3 length: 16 residues. V lost 6 bases to trimming and J lost 0 bases, with 16 bases between them.

The chain combines TRBV11-3 with TRBJ2-2, with D hard to call. The CDR3 sequence is 13 residues long. CDR1 is SGHNT, CDR2 YENEEA, per germline. V lost 5 bases and J lost 6, with 10 bases in between. The CDR3 sequence: CASSRFRSGELFF. CDR3 coding DNA: TGTGCCAGCAGCCGATTCCGGTCCGGGGAGCTGTTTTTT. Full variable domain (outside the CDR3, taken from reference TRBV11-3 and TRBJ2-2): EAGVVQSPRYKIIEKKQPVAFWCNPISGHNTLYWYLQNLGQGPELLIRYENEEAVDDSQLPKDRFSAERLKGVDSTLKIQPAELGDSAVYLCASSRFRSGELFFGEGSRLTVL.

This rearrangement joins TRBV5-4 to TRBJ1-3, with D perhaps matching TRBD1 (5 bases). V lost 4 bases to trimming and J lost 4 bases, with 18 bases between them. This CDR3 has 16 residues. Germline CDR1 SGHNT, CDR2 YYREEE (reference sequence). CDR3: CASSPGTGSLGNTIYF. The CDR3, as DNA: TGTGCCAGCAGCCCCGGGACGGGATCGTTGGGAAACACCATATATTTT.

This sequence joins TRBV6-5 and TRBJ2-7, with TRBD1 matching 8 bases. V shed 0 bases and J 7 bases; nucleotides not matched to a gene: 8. There are 15 residues in the CDR3. Germline V lookup: CDR1 MNHEY, CDR2 SVGAGI. The CDR3 loop reads CASSYSWTGLREQYF. CDR3 nucleotides: TGTGCCAGCAGTTACTCCTGGACAGGGTTGAGGGAGCAGTACTTC.

The CDR3 region has the DNA TGTGCCAGCACCTTGGTGGGGGCCTACAATGAGCAGTTCTTC. As protein: CASTLVGAYNEQFF. The chain uses TRBV28 and TRBJ2-1; D is perhaps TRBD1 or TRBD2 (5 bases each). Per germline, CDR1 MDHEN and CDR2 SYDVKM. V lost 7 bases, J lost 2 bases, and 12 bases lay in between. There are 14 residues in the CDR3.

This clone was picked up one time. Other nucleotide sequences in the sample specify the same CDR3. V gene TRBV6-6 combines with J gene TRBJ2-5; 7 bases match TRBD2. The V segment lost 8 bases and the J segment 2 bases; nucleotides outside the gene matches: 8. This CDR3 is 14 amino acids long. The germline V gene encodes CDR1 MNHNY and CDR2 SVGAGI (reference sequence). CDR3 in DNA: TGTGCCAGCGGCCGGGGCGGGGGACAAGAGACCCAGTACTTC. Translated, it gives CASGRGGGQETQYF.

The chain links TRBV27 to TRBJ2-5; 12 nucleotides match TRBD2. The length of the CDR3 is 15 residues. The ends lost 6 bases at V and 2 bases at J; junction bases unmatched: 4. Germline CDR1 and CDR2: MNHEY and SMNVEV (reference sequence). CDR3 nucleotide sequence: TGTGCCAGCAGGGGGCTAGCGGGGGGGCAAGAGACCCAGTACTTC. Translating it yields CASRGLAGGQETQYF.

The chain employs TRBV9 and TRBJ1-4, with D hard to call. Germline-derived CDR1 and CDR2 are SGDLS and YYNGEE. The CDR3 length is 15 residues. V lost 2 bases, J lost 8 bases, and 16 bases lay in between. CDR3 sequence: CASSVREGVEEKLFF. The DNA of the CDR3 is TGTGCCAGCAGCGTGCGGGAAGGCGTGGAAGAAAAACTGTTTTTT.

This clone was detected only a few times. This sequence joins TRBV5-1 and TRBJ1-2; unclear D gene. The ends were cut back, 4 bases at V and 6 bases at J, with 13 bases in the middle. Germline CDR1 and CDR2: SGHRS and YFSETQ. The CDR3 is made up of 13 amino acids. The CDR3 sequence: CASSIDGLHGYTF. The CDR3 DNA follows: TGCGCCAGCAGCATAGACGGGCTTCATGGCTACACCTTC.

The V and J genes are TRBV7-8 and TRBJ2-2, with 9 bases lining up with TRBD2. V was clipped by 5 bases and J by 0 bases; unmatched bases: 16. CDR1 and CDR2 (germline): SGHVS, FQNEAQ. CDR3 length: 20 residues. The CDR3 DNA reads as TGTGCCAGCAGCATTCGGGGGAGCGGGGGGCACTTCGCGAACACCGGGGAGCTGTTTTTT. It specifies CASSIRGSGGHFANTGELFF.

Notes on this clone: The junction and the germline gene differ at one end; a read error may be behind it. The V call is TRBV5-3, the J call TRBJ2-2; D gene uncertain. TRBV5-3 is treated as an ORF (open reading frame) with a function not yet certain. The CDR3 contains 13 residues. DNA of the CDR3: TGTGCCAGCAGCTTAATAGTTACCGGGGAGCTGTTTTTT. Amino acids: CASSLIVTGELFF.

This clone occurred once. The conserved final phenylalanine or tryptophan is absent from the CDR3, which likely points to a read error. The DNA is omitted, as the CDR3 cannot be located on it reliably, and the CDR3 follows TCRdb's listing. The chain links TRBV6-1 to TRBJ1-1; no check of the table's D call, TRBD1, against the DNA was made. The CDR3 region is 13 residues in length, termini included. CDR1 and CDR2 (germline): MNHNS, SASEGT. CDR3 amino acids: CASSEDGDRENLL.

The V call is TRBV19, the J call TRBJ1-1; 8 bases are a match to TRBD1. CDR3 size: 15 residues. V was clipped by 7 bases and J by 6 bases; unmatched bases: 13. CDR1 is LNHDA and CDR2 is SQIVND in the germline V gene (reference sequence). CDR3 loop: CASTMSTGVDPEAFF. As DNA, the CDR3 is TGTGCCAGTACTATGTCGACAGGGGTTGATCCTGAAGCTTTCTTT.

V usage is TRBV5-4 and J usage is TRBJ2-3, with D tentatively TRBD1 (7 bases). Trimming removed 0 bases at V and 8 bases at J, with 16 bases between. CDR1 is SGHNT and CDR2 is YYREEE in the germline V gene (reference sequence). This CDR3 has 15 amino acids. The CDR3 region is CASSLGRGADGTQYF. The CDR3 nucleotides are TGTGCCAGCAGCTTGGGCAGGGGGGCGGATGGTACGCAGTATTTT.

The chain is built from TRBV18 and TRBJ2-7, with D unclear. V lost 3 bases and J lost 3, with 12 bases in between. The CDR3 spans 14 residues. From germline, CDR1 is KGHSH and CDR2 LQKENI. CDR3 DNA: TGTGCCAGCTCACCGGGGTCTGGGATCTACGAGCAGTACTTC. This sequence encodes CASSPGSGIYEQYF.

The chain carries TRBV5-1 and TRBJ1-2; 9 positions match TRBD1. Germline V gives CDR1 SGHRS, CDR2 YFSETQ. V shed 1 base and J 4 bases; nucleotides not matched to a gene: 5. The CDR3 runs to 15 residues. The CDR3 sequence is CASSLLQGAGYGYTF. The CDR3 nucleotides read TGCGCCAGCAGCTTGTTACAGGGGGCGGGCTATGGCTACACCTTC. The variable domain in full, completed from reference TRBV5-1 and TRBJ1-2, reads KAGVTQTPRYLIKTRGQQVTLSCSPISGHRSVSWYQQTPGQGLQFLFEYFSETQRNKGNFPGRFSGRQFSNSRSEMNVSTLELGDSALYLCASSLLQGAGYGYTFGSGTRLTVV.

The chain combines TRBV6-6 with TRBJ2-6; perhaps TRBD2 as D (5 bases). Germline V gene sequence: CDR1 MNHNY, CDR2 SVGAGI (reference sequence). CDR3 length: 16 residues. The V gene lost 3 bases and the J gene lost 2 bases, with 11 bases spanning the gap. CDR3 loop: CASSYSRGPGANVLTF. The DNA for the CDR3 is TGTGCCAGCAGTTATTCCCGGGGTCCTGGGGCCAACGTCCTGACTTTC.

The chain joins TRBV11-2 to TRBJ1-4, with TRBD1 as a possible D gene (5 bases). This CDR3 spans 14 amino acids. Germline CDR1 is SGHAT and CDR2 is FQNNGV. Trimming removed 5 bases at V and 7 bases at J, with 14 bases between. The CDR3 here is CASSGGVRGEKLFF. In DNA form, the CDR3 reads TGTGCCAGCAGCGGGGGGGTCCGGGGTGAAAAACTGTTTTTT.

This chain joins TRBV4-1 and TRBJ2-4; 7 bases line up with TRBD1. With 3 bases clipped from V and 5 bases from J, the junction kept 10 bases outside the gene matches. Germline CDR1 is MGHRA and CDR2 is YSYEKL. The CDR3 is 16 amino acids. CDR3 coding DNA: TGCGCCAGCAGCCAGGGAGACAGGGTAGGAGAAAACATTCAGTACTTC. Translated, it gives CASSQGDRVGENIQYF.